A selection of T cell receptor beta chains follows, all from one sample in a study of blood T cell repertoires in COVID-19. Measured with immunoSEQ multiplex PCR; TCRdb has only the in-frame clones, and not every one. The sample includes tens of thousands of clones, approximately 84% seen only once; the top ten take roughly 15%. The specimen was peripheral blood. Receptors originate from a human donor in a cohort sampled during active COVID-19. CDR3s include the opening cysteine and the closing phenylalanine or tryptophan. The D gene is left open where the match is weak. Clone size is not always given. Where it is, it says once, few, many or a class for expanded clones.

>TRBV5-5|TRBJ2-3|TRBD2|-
TGTGCCAGCAGCTTTAGGACTAGCGGGACTCTTGAGGATACGCAGTATTTT
CASSFRTSGTLEDTQYF
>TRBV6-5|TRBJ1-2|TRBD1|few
TGTGCCAGCACAACGACAGGGGGTGGCTACACCTTC
CASTTTGGGYTF
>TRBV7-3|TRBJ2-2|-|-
TGTGCCAGCAGATCCCACGGGGGTCGGGGGGAGCTGTTTTTT
CASRSHGGRGELFF
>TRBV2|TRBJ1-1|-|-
TGTGCCAGCAGTGCTCACAGAGAGATAACCGTCAACACTGAAGCTTTCTTT
CASSAHREITVNTEAFF
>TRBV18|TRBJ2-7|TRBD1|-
TGTGCCAGCCACCGATCCGGGACAGGGGGCGTCGAGCAGTACTTC
CASHRSGTGGVEQYF
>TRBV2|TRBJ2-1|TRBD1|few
TGTGCCAGCAGGGTGGACAGGGGGCGTTACAATGAGCAGTTCTTC
CASRVDRGRYNEQFF
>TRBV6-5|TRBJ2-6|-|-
TGTGCCAGCAGTTACAAGACAGGCTCGGGGGCCAACGTCCTGACTTTC
CASSYKTGSGANVLTF
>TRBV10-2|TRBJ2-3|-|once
TGCGCCAGCAGTGAGGGCAGGGTCGCAGATACGCAGTATTTT
CASSEGRVADTQYF
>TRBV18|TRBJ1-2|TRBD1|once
TGTGCCAGCTCACCACCGAACAGGGGATATGGCTACACCTTC
CASSPPNRGYGYTF
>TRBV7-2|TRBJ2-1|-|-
TGTGCCAGCAGGAACCCTGGACGGACAGCCTCACAGACTGAGCAGTTCTTC
CASRNPGRTASQTEQFF
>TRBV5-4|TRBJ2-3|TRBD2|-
TGTGCCGGGACTAGCGGGAGGGATGGAGCGATTGGAACGCAGTATTTT
CAGTSGRDGAIGTQYF
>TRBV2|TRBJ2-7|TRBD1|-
TGTGCCAGCAGTGTACCCGACAGGGCGATCTCCGAGCAGTACTTC
CASSVPDRAISEQYF
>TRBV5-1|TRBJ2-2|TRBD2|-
TGCGCCAGCAGCATTCCTCTAGCGGGAAACACCGGGGAGCTGTTTTTT
CASSIPLAGNTGELFF
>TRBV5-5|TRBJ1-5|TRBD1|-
TGTGCCAGCAGCTTTGGAGACAGGGAGTATCAGCCCCAGCATTTT
CASSFGDREYQPQHF
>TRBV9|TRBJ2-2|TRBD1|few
TGTGCCAGCAGCGTAGGAGGACAGGGGGCCGGGGAGCTGTTTTTT
CASSVGGQGAGELFF
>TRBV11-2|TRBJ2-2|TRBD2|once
TGTGCCAGCAGCTTAGATAGGCGTTGGCTAGCGGGAGATTCCGGGGAGCTGTTTTTT
CASSLDRRWLAGDSGELFF
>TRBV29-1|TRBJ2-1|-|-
TGCAGCGTTGAAGGTAGCAAGCAGTTCTTC
CSVEGSKQFF
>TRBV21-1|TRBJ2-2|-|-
TGTGCCAGCAAACCGGACAGGGGTCGTACCGGGGAGCTGTTTTTT
CASKPDRGRTGELFF
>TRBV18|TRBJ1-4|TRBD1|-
TGTGCCAGCTCACCTAGGACAGGCGGAGAAAAACTGTTTTTT
CASSPRTGGEKLFF
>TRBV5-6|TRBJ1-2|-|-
TGTGCCAGCAGCTTGAGAAGGGGCTTCTATGGCTACACCTTC
CASSLRRGFYGYTF
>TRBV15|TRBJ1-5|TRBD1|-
TGTGCCACCAGCAGAGCCGGGACAGGCCTTCAGCCCCAGCATTTT
CATSRAGTGLQPQHF
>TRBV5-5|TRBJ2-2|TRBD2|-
TGTGCCAGCAGCCAATTCTGGGGGGGCACCGGGGAGCTGTTTTTT
CASSQFWGGTGELFF
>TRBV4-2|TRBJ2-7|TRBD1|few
TGTGCCAGCAGCCGACTGGGACAGGGGGCCTACGAGCAGTACTTC
CASSRLGQGAYEQYF
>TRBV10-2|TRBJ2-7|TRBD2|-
TGCGCCAGCAGGGGCGGGAGCATTTACGAGCAGTACTTC
CASRGGSIYEQYF
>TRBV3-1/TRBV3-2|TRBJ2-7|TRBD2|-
TGTGCCAGCAGCCAACTAGCGGGATTAGGTCTCTACGAGCAGTACTTC
CASSQLAGLGLYEQYF
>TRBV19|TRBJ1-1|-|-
TGTGCCAGTAGTAAACAGACCATGAACACTGAAGCTTTCTTT
CASSKQTMNTEAFF
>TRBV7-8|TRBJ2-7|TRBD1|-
TGTGCCAGCTCTAGGGACAGGGACTACGAGCAGTACTTC
CASSRDRDYEQYF
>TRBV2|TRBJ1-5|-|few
TGTGCCAGCAGTGGAGAGTCAGGGCTGTTCCTTAATCAGCCCCAGCATTTT
CASSGESGLFLNQPQHF
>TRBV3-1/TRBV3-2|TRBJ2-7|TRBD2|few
TGTGCCAGCAGCCAACCGACTAGCGGGAGGTGGGAGCAGTACTTC
CASSQPTSGRWEQYF
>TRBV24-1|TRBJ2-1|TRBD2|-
TGTGCCACCAGTGAGGCGACTAGCGGGCCTCACAATGAGCAGTTCTTC
CATSEATSGPHNEQFF
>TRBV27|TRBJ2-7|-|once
TGTGCCAGCTTGGGAGGACAGGTTGGCGAGCAGTACTTC
CASLGGQVGEQYF
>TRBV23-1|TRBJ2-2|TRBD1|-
TGCGCCAGCATAAACCGGACAGGGGGGAACACCGGGGAGCTGTTTTTT
CASINRTGGNTGELFF
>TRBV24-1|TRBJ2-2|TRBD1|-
TGTGCCACCAGTGACCCTGGGACAGTCACCGGGGAGCTGTTTTTT
CATSDPGTVTGELFF
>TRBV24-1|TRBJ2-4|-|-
TGTGCCACCAGTGATCACACAGGGTCCAAAAACATTCAGTACTTC
CATSDHTGSKNIQYF
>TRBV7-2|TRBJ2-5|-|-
TGTGCCAGCAGCTTAGTAGCCCAAGAGACCCAGTACTTC
CASSLVAQETQYF
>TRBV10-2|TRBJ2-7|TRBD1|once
TGCGCCAGCAGTGAGCCTGGGACAGGCGTATACGAGCAGTACTTC
CASSEPGTGVYEQYF
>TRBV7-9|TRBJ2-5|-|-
TGTGCCAGCAGCTTACGTGCGCAGACACTGCAAGAGACCCAGTACTTC
CASSLRAQTLQETQYF
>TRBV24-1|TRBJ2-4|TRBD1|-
TGTGCCACCAGTCCAGCCGGGACAGGGGTCGACATTCAGTACTTC
CATSPAGTGVDIQYF
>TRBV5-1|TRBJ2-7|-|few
TGCGCCAGCAGCCAGGGTAACGTCTACGAGCAGTACTTC
CASSQGNVYEQYF
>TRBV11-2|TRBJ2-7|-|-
TGTGCCAGCAGCACGACAGGTTCCTACGAGCAGTACTTC
CASSTTGSYEQYF
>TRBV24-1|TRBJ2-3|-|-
TGTGCCACCAGTGATCCCGTAGCGGCTTATAGCACAGATACGCAGTATTTT
CATSDPVAAYSTDTQYF
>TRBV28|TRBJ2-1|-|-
TGTGCCAGCAATGATTTAAGAGGAGGGGGCGATGAGCAGTTCTTC
CASNDLRGGGDEQFF
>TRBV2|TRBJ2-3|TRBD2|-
TGTGCCAGCAAGAGGGCGGGGAGGGGCACAGATACGCAGTATTTT
CASKRAGRGTDTQYF